This is a list of T cell receptor beta chains from one sample in a study of blood T cell repertoires in COVID-19. Clones were sequenced by immunoSEQ multiplex PCR, and TCRdb holds only the in-frame ones, with some missing. The data hold about 200,000 clones, with more than 70% observed a single time. Sequenced material: peripheral blood. All receptors derive from a human donor in a cohort sampled during active COVID-19. Both conserved end residues are part of each CDR3. The order of the fields is J gene, V gene, D gene, clone size, CDR3 DNA, CDR3 protein. A D gene is named only where the DNA matches it firmly. A clone size is listed for some rows: how often the clone was seen (once, few, many), or a class if it is expanded.

j_call: TRBJ1-1; v_call: TRBV2; d_call: NA; clone_size: NA; cdr3_nt: TGTGCCAGCAGTGCTCGGGCAGGAGGTGAAGCTTTCTTT; cdr3_aa: CASSARAGGEAFF
j_call: TRBJ2-1; v_call: TRBV27; d_call: NA; clone_size: NA; cdr3_nt: TGTGCCAGCAGTTTAAGAGGCGGCAATGAGCAGTTCTTC; cdr3_aa: CASSLRGGNEQFF
j_call: TRBJ1-1; v_call: TRBV28; d_call: TRBD1; clone_size: NA; cdr3_nt: TGTGCCAGCAGTTCCCCGGGACAGGGGGGAGAAACTGAAGCTTTCTTT; cdr3_aa: CASSSPGQGGETEAFF
j_call: TRBJ2-7; v_call: TRBV18; d_call: TRBD1; clone_size: NA; cdr3_nt: TGTGCCAGCTCACCGGGACAGGGGCTCTCCTACGAGCAGTACTTC; cdr3_aa: CASSPGQGLSYEQYF
j_call: TRBJ1-2; v_call: TRBV29-1; d_call: NA; clone_size: NA; cdr3_nt: TGCAGCGTCAGGGTGACTAACTATGGCTACACCTTC; cdr3_aa: CSVRVTNYGYTF
j_call: TRBJ2-1; v_call: TRBV20-1; d_call: TRBD2; clone_size: NA; cdr3_nt: TGCTCAGCGGGAGATTACAATGAGCAGTTCTTC; cdr3_aa: CSAGDYNEQFF
j_call: TRBJ2-5; v_call: TRBV10-3; d_call: TRBD1; clone_size: NA; cdr3_nt: TGTGCCATACGACAGGGTGGGGAGACCCAGTACTTC; cdr3_aa: CAIRQGGETQYF
j_call: TRBJ2-5; v_call: TRBV2; d_call: TRBD1; clone_size: NA; cdr3_nt: TGTGCCATTTTACAGGGGACGCTGATCCAAGAGACCCAGTACTTC; cdr3_aa: CAILQGTLIQETQYF
j_call: TRBJ2-1; v_call: TRBV5-1; d_call: NA; clone_size: NA; cdr3_nt: TGCGCCAGCAGCTTGGCGCCAGGGGCAAACAATGAGCAGTTCTTC; cdr3_aa: CASSLAPGANNEQFF
j_call: TRBJ1-2; v_call: TRBV6-6; d_call: NA; clone_size: once; cdr3_nt: TGTGCCAGCAGTCACCCGGAGGGTGGCTACACCTTC; cdr3_aa: CASSHPEGGYTF
j_call: TRBJ1-5; v_call: TRBV2; d_call: NA; clone_size: NA; cdr3_nt: TGTGCCAGCAGGGGCCAAGGGCCCCAGCATTTT; cdr3_aa: CASRGQGPQHF
j_call: TRBJ2-5; v_call: TRBV20-1; d_call: NA; clone_size: NA; cdr3_nt: TGCAGTGCTAGTCAGGTGTTAGAGACCCAGTACTTC; cdr3_aa: CSASQVLETQYF
j_call: TRBJ2-7; v_call: TRBV18; d_call: TRBD1; clone_size: NA; cdr3_nt: TGTGCCAGCTCACCGGTGCACAGGACAGGTTTAAACGAGCAGTACTTC; cdr3_aa: CASSPVHRTGLNEQYF
j_call: TRBJ2-6; v_call: TRBV7-9; d_call: NA; clone_size: few; cdr3_nt: TGTGCCAGCACCGAGGGGGCCAACGTCCTGACTTTC; cdr3_aa: CASTEGANVLTF
j_call: TRBJ2-6; v_call: TRBV5-8; d_call: NA; clone_size: NA; cdr3_nt: TGTGCCAGCAGCCTGTCGGGGGCCAACGTCCTGACTTTC; cdr3_aa: CASSLSGANVLTF
j_call: TRBJ2-3; v_call: TRBV7-9; d_call: NA; clone_size: NA; cdr3_nt: TGTGCCAGCAGCTTGCCGGGACACCTCACAGATACGCAGTATTTT; cdr3_aa: CASSLPGHLTDTQYF
j_call: TRBJ1-1; v_call: TRBV10-3; d_call: NA; clone_size: NA; cdr3_nt: TGTGCCATCAGCGCGGGGTCTCGAGGGACTTCATACACTGAAGCTTTCTTT; cdr3_aa: CAISAGSRGTSYTEAFF
j_call: TRBJ1-5; v_call: TRBV24-1; d_call: TRBD1; clone_size: NA; cdr3_nt: TGTGCCACCAGTGATTTGTGGACAGGGTCGCATCAGCCCCAGCATTTT; cdr3_aa: CATSDLWTGSHQPQHF
j_call: TRBJ2-5; v_call: TRBV4-3; d_call: NA; clone_size: once; cdr3_nt: TGCGCCAGCAGCCCCCAGGAAGGGGTCGGAGAGACCCAGTACTTC; cdr3_aa: CASSPQEGVGETQYF
j_call: TRBJ1-1; v_call: TRBV2; d_call: TRBD1; clone_size: NA; cdr3_nt: TGTGCCAGCAACCGACAGGGGCCGGGAACTGAAGCTTTCTTT; cdr3_aa: CASNRQGPGTEAFF
j_call: TRBJ2-1; v_call: TRBV5-4; d_call: TRBD2; clone_size: NA; cdr3_nt: TGTGCCAGCAGCTTCGGAGCGGGGCCGAACAATGAGCAGTTCTTC; cdr3_aa: CASSFGAGPNNEQFF
j_call: TRBJ2-1; v_call: TRBV19; d_call: NA; clone_size: NA; cdr3_nt: TGTGCCAGTAGTATAGGTCTCTCCTACAATGAGCAGTTCTTC; cdr3_aa: CASSIGLSYNEQFF
j_call: TRBJ2-3; v_call: TRBV7-6; d_call: TRBD2; clone_size: NA; cdr3_nt: TGTGCCAGCAGCGTACTAGCGGGAGTTTTCACAGATACGCAGTATTTT; cdr3_aa: CASSVLAGVFTDTQYF
j_call: TRBJ2-6; v_call: TRBV19; d_call: NA; clone_size: NA; cdr3_nt: TGTGCCAGTAGGGAAGGGGCACTCTCTGGGGCCAACGTCCTGACTTTC; cdr3_aa: CASREGALSGANVLTF
j_call: TRBJ1-4; v_call: TRBV6-6; d_call: TRBD1; clone_size: NA; cdr3_nt: TGTGCCAGCAGTGGGGGGACAGATAGGTCTGAAAAACTGTTTTTT; cdr3_aa: CASSGGTDRSEKLFF
j_call: TRBJ1-1; v_call: TRBV6-5; d_call: NA; clone_size: NA; cdr3_nt: TGTGCCAGCAGGATTAGGGGTCTCAACACTGAAGCTTTCTTT; cdr3_aa: CASRIRGLNTEAFF
j_call: TRBJ1-3; v_call: TRBV28; d_call: TRBD1; clone_size: NA; cdr3_nt: TGTGCCAGCCTCGGGCGGGGACAGGGGTCTGGAAACACCATATATTTT; cdr3_aa: CASLGRGQGSGNTIYF
j_call: TRBJ2-5; v_call: TRBV5-4; d_call: TRBD2; clone_size: NA; cdr3_nt: TGTGCCAGCAGCAAAGAAATAGCGGGGGGGCAAGGGACCCAGTACTTC; cdr3_aa: CASSKEIAGGQGTQYF
j_call: TRBJ2-2; v_call: TRBV9; d_call: NA; clone_size: NA; cdr3_nt: TGTGCCAGCAGCGTTTCAATATATATGTTTAGCGGAGGATATAGATCCGGGGAGCTGTTTTTT; cdr3_aa: CASSVSIYMFSGGYRSGELFF
j_call: TRBJ2-5; v_call: TRBV29-1; d_call: TRBD1; clone_size: NA; cdr3_nt: TGCAGCGTTGGAGGGGGCGAGGCAGAGACCCAGTACTTC; cdr3_aa: CSVGGGEAETQYF
j_call: TRBJ1-4; v_call: TRBV5-5; d_call: NA; clone_size: NA; cdr3_nt: TGTGCCAGCAGCCCCGGAGGTGGCCTTGAAAAACTGTTTTTT; cdr3_aa: CASSPGGGLEKLFF
j_call: TRBJ1-1; v_call: TRBV19; d_call: NA; clone_size: NA; cdr3_nt: TGTGCCAGTATCAGGGAGGGCACGAACACTGAAGCTTTCTTT; cdr3_aa: CASIREGTNTEAFF
j_call: TRBJ1-1; v_call: TRBV15; d_call: NA; clone_size: NA; cdr3_nt: TGTGCCACCAGCAGAGATCCAACGGACACTGAAGCTTTCTTT; cdr3_aa: CATSRDPTDTEAFF
j_call: TRBJ2-7; v_call: TRBV29-1; d_call: TRBD2; clone_size: NA; cdr3_nt: TGCAGCGGATCCGTGACTAGCGGGGGGGCCTACGAGCAGTACTTC; cdr3_aa: CSGSVTSGGAYEQYF
j_call: TRBJ2-4; v_call: TRBV11-2; d_call: NA; clone_size: NA; cdr3_nt: TGTGCCAGCAGCTTGGGAGGTGGGAAAAACATTCAGTACTTC; cdr3_aa: CASSLGGGKNIQYF
j_call: TRBJ2-1; v_call: TRBV6-5; d_call: NA; clone_size: NA; cdr3_nt: TGTGCCAGCAGTTACTCAGGGACAATCTCCTACAATGAGCAGTTCTTC; cdr3_aa: CASSYSGTISYNEQFF
j_call: TRBJ2-2; v_call: TRBV10-2; d_call: NA; clone_size: few; cdr3_nt: TGCGCCAGCCTGGTGGGAGGCGGGGAGCTGTTTTTT; cdr3_aa: CASLVGGGELFF
j_call: TRBJ1-1; v_call: TRBV27; d_call: NA; clone_size: once; cdr3_nt: TGTGCCAGCAGTTCGCGGCCTAGCGGCACTGAAGCTTTCTTT; cdr3_aa: CASSSRPSGTEAFF
j_call: TRBJ1-1; v_call: TRBV10-3; d_call: NA; clone_size: few; cdr3_nt: TGTGCCATCAGTGCTTGGGCAGAAACGAACACTGAAGCTTTCTTT; cdr3_aa: CAISAWAETNTEAFF
j_call: TRBJ2-1; v_call: TRBV27; d_call: TRBD1; clone_size: NA; cdr3_nt: TGTGCCAGCAGTTTCGCGGGACAGGGATTATCCAATGAGCAGTTCTTC; cdr3_aa: CASSFAGQGLSNEQFF
j_call: TRBJ2-5; v_call: TRBV27; d_call: TRBD2; clone_size: NA; cdr3_nt: TGTGCCAGCAGTTTAGGGGGACTATCCCCCCAAGAGACCCAGTACTTC; cdr3_aa: CASSLGGLSPQETQYF